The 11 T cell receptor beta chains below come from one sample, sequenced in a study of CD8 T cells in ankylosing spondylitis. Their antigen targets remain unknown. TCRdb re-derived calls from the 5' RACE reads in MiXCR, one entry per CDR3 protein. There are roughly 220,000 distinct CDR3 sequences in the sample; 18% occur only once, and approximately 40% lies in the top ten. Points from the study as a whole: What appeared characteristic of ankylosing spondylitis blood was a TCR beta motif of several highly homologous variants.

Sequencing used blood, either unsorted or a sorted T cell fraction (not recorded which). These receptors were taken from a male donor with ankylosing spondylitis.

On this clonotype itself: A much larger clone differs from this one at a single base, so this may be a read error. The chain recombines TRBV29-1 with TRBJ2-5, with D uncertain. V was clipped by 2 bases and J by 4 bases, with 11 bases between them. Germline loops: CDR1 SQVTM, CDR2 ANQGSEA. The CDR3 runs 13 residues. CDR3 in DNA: TGCAGCGTTGAAAGCGCGAGGCCAGAGACCCAGTACTTC. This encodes CSVESARPETQYF.

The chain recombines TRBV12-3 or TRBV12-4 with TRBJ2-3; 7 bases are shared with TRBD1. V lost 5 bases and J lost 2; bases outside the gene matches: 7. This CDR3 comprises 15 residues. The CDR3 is CASSPGTVVTDTQYF. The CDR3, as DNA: TGTGCCAGCAGTCCCGGGACAGTAGTCACAGATACGCAGTATTTT.

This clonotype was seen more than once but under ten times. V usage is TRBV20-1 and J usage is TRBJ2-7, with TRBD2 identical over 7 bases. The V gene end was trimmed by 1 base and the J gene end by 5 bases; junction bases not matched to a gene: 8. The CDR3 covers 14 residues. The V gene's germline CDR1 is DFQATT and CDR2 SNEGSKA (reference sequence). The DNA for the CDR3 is TGCAGTGCTAGAGCCCTCGGGGGAGGGAACGAGCAGTACTTC. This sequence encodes CSARALGGGNEQYF.

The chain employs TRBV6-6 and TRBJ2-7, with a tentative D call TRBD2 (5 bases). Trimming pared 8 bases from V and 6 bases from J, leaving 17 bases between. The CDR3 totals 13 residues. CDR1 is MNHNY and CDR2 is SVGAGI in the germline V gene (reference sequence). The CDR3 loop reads CASRPGWEGEQYF. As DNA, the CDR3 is TGTGCCAGCCGTCCGGGATGGGAAGGCGAGCAGTACTTC.

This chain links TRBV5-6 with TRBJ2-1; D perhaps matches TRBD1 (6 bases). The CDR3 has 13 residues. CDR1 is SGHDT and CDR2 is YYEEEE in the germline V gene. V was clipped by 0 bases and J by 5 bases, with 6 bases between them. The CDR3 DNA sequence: TGTGCCAGCAGCTTGGACAGGGACAATGAGCAGTTCTTC. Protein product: CASSLDRDNEQFF.

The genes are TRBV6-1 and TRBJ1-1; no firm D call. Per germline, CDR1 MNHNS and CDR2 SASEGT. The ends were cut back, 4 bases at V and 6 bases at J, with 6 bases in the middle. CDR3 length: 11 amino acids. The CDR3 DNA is TGTGCCAGCAGTGTTGTGTCTGAAGCTTTCTTT. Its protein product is CASSVVSEAFF.

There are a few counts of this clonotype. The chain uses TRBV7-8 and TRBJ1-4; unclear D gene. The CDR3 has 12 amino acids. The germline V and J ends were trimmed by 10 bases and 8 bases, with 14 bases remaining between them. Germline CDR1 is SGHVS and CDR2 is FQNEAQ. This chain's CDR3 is CATAYEGEKLFF. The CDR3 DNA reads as TGTGCCACGGCTTACGAAGGGGAAAAACTGTTTTTT.

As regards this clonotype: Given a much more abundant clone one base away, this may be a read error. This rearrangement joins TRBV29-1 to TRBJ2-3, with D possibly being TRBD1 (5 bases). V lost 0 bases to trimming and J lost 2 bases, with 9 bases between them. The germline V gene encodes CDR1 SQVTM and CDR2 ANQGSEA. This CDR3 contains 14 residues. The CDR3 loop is CSVEERQLTDTQYF. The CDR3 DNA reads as TGCAGCGTTGAAGAAAGACAGCTCACAGATACGCAGTATTTT.

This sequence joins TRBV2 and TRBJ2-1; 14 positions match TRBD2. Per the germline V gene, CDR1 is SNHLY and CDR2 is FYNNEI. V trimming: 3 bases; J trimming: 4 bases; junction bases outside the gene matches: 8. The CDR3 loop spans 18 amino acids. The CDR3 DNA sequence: TGTGCCAGCAGTGAGAGTTGGACTAGCGGGGGGATTTACAATGAGCAGTTCTTC. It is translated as CASSESWTSGGIYNEQFF.

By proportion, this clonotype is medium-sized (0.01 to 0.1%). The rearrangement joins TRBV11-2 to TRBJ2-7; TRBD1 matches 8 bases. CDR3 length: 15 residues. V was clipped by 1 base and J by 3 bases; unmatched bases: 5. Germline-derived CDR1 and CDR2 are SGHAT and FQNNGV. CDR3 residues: CASSLGRTGLYEQYF. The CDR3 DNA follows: TGTGCCAGCAGCTTAGGACGGACAGGGCTCTACGAGCAGTACTTC. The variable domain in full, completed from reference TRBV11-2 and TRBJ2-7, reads EAGVAQSPRYKIIEKRQSVAFWCNPISGHATLYWYQQILGQGPKLLIQFQNNGVVDDSQLPKDRFSAERLKGVDSTLKIQPAKLEDSAVYLCASSLGRTGLYEQYFGPGTRLTVT.

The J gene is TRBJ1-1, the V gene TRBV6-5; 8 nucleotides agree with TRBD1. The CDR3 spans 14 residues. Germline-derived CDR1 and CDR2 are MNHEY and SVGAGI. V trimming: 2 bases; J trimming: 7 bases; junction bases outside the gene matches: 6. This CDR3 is CASSYLTGGREAFF. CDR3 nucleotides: TGTGCCAGCAGTTACCTAACAGGGGGGCGTGAAGCTTTCTTT.